The 19 T cell receptor beta chains presented below share a single source sample, sequenced in a study of blood T cells in healthy people across ages. Then a second PCR, running about 6 to 12 cycles, was carried out with a sample-barcoded 5' primer and a J-beta primer mix. TCRdb ran MiXCR on the 5' RACE reads and lists one entry per CDR3 protein. The table has hundreds of thousands of distinct CDR3 sequences, 58% seen once. The sample consisted of blood. Receptors were obtained from a man in his fifties or sixties in good health.

This clonotype was detected only a few times. The chain uses TRBV7-9 and TRBJ2-6; D could derive from TRBD1 or TRBD2 (5 bases each). The length of the CDR3 is 16 residues. CDR1 and CDR2 (germline): SEHNR, FQNEAQ (reference sequence). Trimming removed 1 base from V and 2 bases from J, with 9 bases in between. CDR3 sequence: CASSLGRGAGANVLTF. CDR3 DNA sequence: TGTGCCAGCAGCTTAGGAAGAGGGGCTGGGGCCAACGTCCTGACTTTC.

This clonotype was recorded a few times. In nucleotides, the CDR3 is TGTGCCAGCAGCCCGAGAGGCCAAGGACAGATAGATACGCAGTATTTT. Amino acid sequence: CASSPRGQGQIDTQYF. The chain recombines TRBV9 with TRBJ2-3, with D perhaps matching TRBD1 (6 bases). The CDR3 loop spans 16 amino acids. V lost 4 bases and J lost 5, with 20 bases in between. Germline-derived CDR1 and CDR2 are SGDLS and YYNGEE. Combining the CDR3 with reference TRBV9 and TRBJ2-3 gives the whole variable domain DSGVTQTPKHLITATGQRVTLRCSPRSGDLSVYWYQQSLDQGLQFLIQYYNGEERAKGNILERFSAQQFPDLHSELNLSSLELGDSALYFCASSPRGQGQIDTQYFGPGTRLTVL.

This clonotype has a handful of counts. This chain uses TRBV12-3 or TRBV12-4 with TRBJ1-4; 8 bases line up with TRBD1. V was clipped by 0 bases and J by 12 bases; unmatched bases: 9. This CDR3 spans 15 amino acids. The CDR3 nucleotides are TGTGCCAGCAGTTTAGCGGGGACAGGACCCATAGAACTGTTTTTT. It yields the protein CASSLAGTGPIELFF.

CDR3 in amino acids: CSARGTRSYNEQYF. DNA for the CDR3: TGCAGTGCTAGAGGGACCCGCTCCTACAATGAGCAGTACTTC. The J gene is TRBJ2-1, the V gene TRBV20-1, with D unresolved. The DNA end lines up better with TRBJ2-7; the J call may be wrong. Looked up from germline, CDR1 is DFQATT and CDR2 is SNEGSKA (reference sequence). The CDR3 contains 14 residues.

The chain recombines TRBV20-1 with TRBJ2-1; no clear D gene. Per germline, CDR1 DFQATT and CDR2 SNEGSKA (reference sequence). The CDR3 is made up of 13 amino acids. Trimming pared 1 base from V and 4 bases from J, leaving 8 bases between. The CDR3 DNA sequence: TGCAGTGCTAGAGGGGGTAGATACAATGAGCAGTTCTTC. Its protein is CSARGGRYNEQFF.

The chain employs TRBV12-3 or TRBV12-4 and TRBJ1-5; no clear D gene. The V and J ends lost 1 base and 5 bases respectively, with 9 bases between them. The CDR3 spans 14 residues. The CDR3 DNA follows: TGTGCCAGCAGTTTAGGTACACATCATCAGCCCCAGCATTTT. It specifies CASSLGTHHQPQHF.

The chain joins TRBV7-9 to TRBJ1-2, with D uncertain. This CDR3 region has 12 residues. The ends were cut back, 2 bases at V and 6 bases at J, with 7 bases in the middle. Germline lookup yields CDR1 SEHNR and CDR2 FQNEAQ (reference sequence). CDR3 DNA: TGTGCCAGCAGCTTACCGCAGGATGGCTACACCTTC. It specifies CASSLPQDGYTF.

The chain has TRBV12-3 or TRBV12-4 and TRBJ2-5, with no clear D. Trimming shortened V by 3 bases and J by 4 bases, and 12 bases separated the two germline ends. There are 14 residues in the CDR3. CDR3 DNA sequence: TGTGCCAGCAGTTTCGGTGCAACCCCAGAGACCCAGTACTTC. Amino acids: CASSFGATPETQYF.

CDR3 in amino acids: CASSLGSGQPYGYTF. For the CDR3, the DNA is TGTGCCAGCAGTTTAGGTTCGGGACAGCCATATGGCTACACCTTC. The chain links TRBV6-2 or TRBV6-3 to TRBJ1-2, with 7 bases that match TRBD1. Unmatched junction bases numbered 10, after V lost 4 bases and J lost 5 bases. The CDR3 covers 15 residues. Germline values: CDR1 MNHEY, CDR2 SVGEGT.

This clonotype has just a few counts. V and J are TRBV6-4 and TRBJ2-1; D is uncertain. Germline values: CDR1 MRHNA, CDR2 SNTAGT. V lost 5 bases to trimming and J lost 4 bases, with 15 bases between them. The CDR3 is 15 residues long. CDR3 in DNA: TGTGCCAGCAGTATCGGCGCCACCGCTTACAATGAGCAGTTCTTC. Translating it yields CASSIGATAYNEQFF.

A few counts support this clonotype. The chain uses TRBV16 and TRBJ2-7, with D hard to call. CDR1 KGHSY and CDR2 FQNENV come from the germline V gene. The CDR3 extends over 14 amino acids. V lost 0 bases and J 3 bases, leaving 9 bases between the germline ends. The CDR3 DNA reads TGTGCCAGCAGCCAATCGTCCTACGGCTACGAGCAGTACTTC. It translates to CASSQSSYGYEQYF.

The chain combines TRBV6-1 with TRBJ1-6, with TRBD1 matching 7 bases. Germline V gives CDR1 MNHNS, CDR2 SASEGT. After removal of 7 bases from V and 6 bases from J, the junction contained 9 bases not matched to a gene. The CDR3 is 15 amino acids. Written as DNA, the CDR3 is TGTGCCAGCACCCCGACAGGGAATCTTAATTCACCCCTCCACTTT. This gives the protein CASTPTGNLNSPLHF.

The chain has TRBV20-1 and TRBJ2-1; 7 nucleotides align to TRBD1. Germline-derived CDR1 and CDR2 are DFQATT and SNEGSKA (reference sequence). The junction had 11 bases not matched to a gene; V was cut back by 3 bases and J by 6 bases. The CDR3 length is 15 residues. CDR3 protein: CSASTYRGMGNEQFF. The CDR3 DNA reads TGCAGTGCTAGTACTTACAGGGGAATGGGCAATGAGCAGTTCTTC.

The chain has TRBV6-5 and TRBJ2-5; 9 bases fit TRBD1. V trimming: 8 bases; J trimming: 1 base; junction bases outside the gene matches: 5. CDR1 and CDR2 (germline): MNHEY, SVGAGI. There are 14 residues in the CDR3. CDR3 region: CASGQGSPQETQYF. The CDR3 DNA reads TGTGCCAGCGGACAGGGGTCCCCCCAAGAGACCCAGTACTTC.

Of note for this clonotype: Given a much more abundant clone one base away, this may be a read error. CDR3 coding DNA: TGTGTCAGCAGCCCCGGGACAGCCTATGGCTACACCTTC. Translated, it gives CVSSPGTAYGYTF. The rearrangement uses TRBV11-2 and TRBJ1-2, with TRBD1 matching 7 bases. Germline V gives CDR1 SGHAT, CDR2 FQNNGV. The CDR3 extends over 13 amino acids. Together with reference TRBV11-2 and TRBJ1-2, the CDR3 gives the full variable domain: EAGVAQSPRYKIIEKRQSVAFWCNPISGHATLYWYQQILGQGPKLLIQFQNNGVVDDSQLPKDRFSAERLKGVDSTLKIQPAKLEDSAVYLCVSSPGTAYGYTFGSGTRLTVV.

This clonotype was counted only a few times. V and J are TRBV3-1 and TRBJ2-5; perhaps TRBD2 as D (6 bases). The CDR3 has 12 amino acids. V was pared by 7 bases and J by 4 bases, with 10 bases between. The germline CDR1 and CDR2 sequences are LGHDT and YNNKEL (reference sequence). The CDR3 here is CASTGDRETQYF. The CDR3 DNA reads TGTGCCAGCACGGGGGATCGAGAGACCCAGTACTTC.

Of note for this clonotype: At one of its ends the junction is not consistent with the germline gene, which may arise from a read error. The chain uses TRBV4-1 and TRBJ1-2; D uncertain. The CDR3 extends over 14 amino acids. Germline V lookup: CDR1 MGHRA, CDR2 YSYEKL. In DNA, the CDR3 is TGCGCCAGCAGCCAAGAAGAGGAACCCTATGGCCACACCTTC. Amino acids: CASSQEEEPYGHTF.

This sequence joins TRBV15 and TRBJ2-1; 13 positions agree with TRBD2. J was trimmed by 4 bases and V by 2 bases; bases with no gene match: 11. CDR1 and CDR2 from the germline V gene are LNHNV and YYDKDF (reference sequence). The CDR3 contains 19 residues. CDR3 protein: CATSRHRLAGGPSYNEQFF. CDR3 bases: TGTGCCACCAGCAGACACCGACTAGCGGGGGGCCCTTCGTACAATGAGCAGTTCTTC.

This clonotype was found a few times. CDR3 in amino acids: CASASGVETGEQYF. The CDR3 DNA follows: TGCGCCAGCGCTTCCGGGGTCGAAACGGGAGAGCAGTACTTC. The rearrangement links TRBV5-1 to TRBJ2-4; TRBD2 is a possible D gene (6 bases). V was pared by 7 bases and J by 13 bases, with 24 bases between. CDR1 SGHRS and CDR2 YFSETQ come from the germline V gene. The CDR3 has 14 amino acids.